The 25 T cell receptor beta chains presented below share a single source sample, sequenced in a study of human T cells and chemical hapten exposure. As for time point: patch test 2, 6 weeks after DPC sensitization. Treatment indicated: therapeutic diphenylcyclopropenone sensitization with weekly scalp DPC. TCRdb used MiXCR to reprocess the RACE reads, holding one entry per CDR3 protein. Here the sample spans approximately 120,000 distinct CDR3 sequences, roughly a tenth being singletons. Sequencing was performed on whole blood, taken in connection with sensitization to the hapten diphenylcyclopropenone (DPC). Receptors originate from a woman in her 40s with alopecia areata. Some clones in this sample may be carry-over from other donors' samples.

This clonotype occurred once. The chain joins TRBV7-2 to TRBJ2-4, with 9 nucleotides matching TRBD2. Per germline, CDR1 SGHTA and CDR2 FQGNSA. Unmatched junction bases numbered 8, after V lost 0 bases and J lost 8 bases. The CDR3 runs to 16 residues. The CDR3, as DNA: TGTGCCAGCAGCTTAGCGCTAAGTCGCGGGGGGGACATTCAGTACTTC. Amino acid sequence: CASSLALSRGGDIQYF. Filled out from reference TRBV7-2 and TRBJ2-4, the complete variable domain reads GAGVSQSPSNKVTEKGKDVELRCDPISGHTALYWYRQSLGQGLEFLIYFQGNSAPDKSGLPSDRFSAERTGGSVSTLTIQRTQQEDSAVYLCASSLALSRGGDIQYFGAGTRLSVL.

This clonotype was detected only a few times. The chain has TRBV12-3 or TRBV12-4 and TRBJ2-5; TRBD2 matches 11 bases. This CDR3 has 16 amino acids. Trimming took 6 bases from V and 2 from J; bases not matched to a gene: 8. CDR3 protein: CASRRSGTSGQETQYF. In DNA form, the CDR3 reads TGTGCCAGCAGGAGGTCCGGGACTAGCGGACAAGAGACCCAGTACTTC.

The table lists this clonotype with a few counts. The chain joins TRBV10-3 to TRBJ2-2, with D possibly being TRBD1 (6 bases). Germline V lookup: CDR1 ENHRY, CDR2 SYGVKD. Trimming took 4 bases from V and 6 from J, leaving 15 bases between them. CDR3 length: 15 residues. Written as DNA, the CDR3 is TGTGCCATCAGTGGGGCCCAGGGGATGGCCGGGGAGCTGTTTTTT. Its protein product is CAISGAQGMAGELFF.

This chain connects TRBV20-1 to TRBJ2-3, with 12 positions matching TRBD2. CDR3 length: 18 amino acids. From germline, CDR1 is DFQATT and CDR2 SNEGSKA (reference sequence). The V and J ends lost 5 bases and 4 bases, in that order; junction bases with no gene match: 16. The CDR3 reads CSARAASGGAGGADTQYF. CDR3 in DNA: TGCAGTGCTCGAGCGGCTAGCGGGGGGGCCGGAGGGGCAGATACGCAGTATTTT.

This clonotype was picked up many times. V and J are TRBV4-1 and TRBJ2-1; 8 bases fit TRBD2. CDR1 and CDR2 (germline): MGHRA, YSYEKL. The junction had 11 bases not matched to a gene; V was cut back by 0 bases and J by 13 bases. The CDR3 contains 15 residues. CDR3 amino acids: CASSQDPSSGGTQFF. The CDR3 DNA follows: TGCGCCAGCAGCCAAGATCCCTCGAGCGGGGGCACTCAGTTCTTC.

The gene calls are TRBV7-6 and TRBJ2-3; a weak D match, TRBD1 (5 bases). The CDR3 has 14 amino acids. Germline-derived CDR1 and CDR2 are SGHVS and FNYEAQ. V lost 1 base, J lost 4 bases, and 9 bases lay in between. The CDR3 spells CASSLEGIADTQYF. CDR3 bases: TGTGCCAGCAGCTTAGAGGGGATAGCAGATACGCAGTATTTT.

This clonotype was seen many times. The chain has TRBV7-2 and TRBJ2-7; 10 positions agree with TRBD1. CDR1 and CDR2 from the germline V gene are SGHTA and FQGNSA. Trimming at V came to 6 bases and at J to 2 bases, leaving 10 bases not matched to a gene. CDR3 length: 16 amino acids. The CDR3 region is CASSHPGQGLPYEQYF. As DNA, the CDR3 is TGTGCCAGCAGTCACCCGGGACAGGGGTTACCCTACGAGCAGTACTTC. The whole variable domain, remainder taken from reference TRBV7-2 and TRBJ2-7, is GAGVSQSPSNKVTEKGKDVELRCDPISGHTALYWYRQSLGQGLEFLIYFQGNSAPDKSGLPSDRFSAERTGGSVSTLTIQRTQQEDSAVYLCASSHPGQGLPYEQYFGPGTRLTVT.

This clonotype was seen repeatedly, ten times or more. The chain carries TRBV5-8 and TRBJ2-4; the match to TRBD2 covers 9 bases. V trimming: 7 bases; J trimming: 7 bases; junction bases outside the gene matches: 15. Germline V lookup: CDR1 SGHTS, CDR2 YDEGEE. The CDR3 covers 16 residues. The CDR3 region is CASSPYGGGAQNIQYF. The CDR3 nucleotides read TGTGCCAGCTCTCCATATGGCGGGGGGGCCCAGAACATTCAGTACTTC.

This clonotype was found a few times. The rearrangement links TRBV27 to TRBJ2-1; D gene uncertain. The V gene lost 6 bases and the J gene lost 4 bases, with 10 bases spanning the gap. The CDR3 spans 13 residues. Per the germline V gene, CDR1 is MNHEY and CDR2 is SMNVEV (reference sequence). The CDR3 nucleotides read TGTGCCAGCAGGCCAGAGAGGTACAATGAGCAGTTCTTC. This translates into CASRPERYNEQFF.

The V gene is TRBV6-1, the J gene TRBJ1-2, with a tentative D call TRBD1 (6 bases). The V and J ends lost 5 bases and 4 bases respectively, with 11 bases between them. Germline V CDR1 and CDR2: MNHNS, SASEGT. The CDR3 totals 13 residues. CDR3 coding DNA: TGTGCCAGCAGTCAGGGACAAGTCTATGGCTACACCTTC. Amino acids: CASSQGQVYGYTF.

This clonotype was observed a handful of times. The chain employs TRBV29-1 and TRBJ1-2; D not resolved. The V end was cut by 1 base, the J end by 6 bases, with 6 bases between. CDR3 length: 11 amino acids. CDR1 and CDR2 (germline): SQVTM, ANQGSEA. The CDR3 DNA reads as TGCAGCGTTGAAGGTCAGAATGGCTACACCTTC. It codes for CSVEGQNGYTF.

This clonotype came up many times. The chain links TRBV18 to TRBJ1-2, with 7 bases lining up with TRBD1. The CDR3 sequence is 15 residues long. V lost 5 bases and J lost 0; bases outside the gene matches: 6. CDR1 and CDR2 from the germline V gene are KGHSH and LQKENI. The CDR3 here is CASSSGTDANYGYTF. The CDR3 bases are TGTGCCAGCTCATCCGGGACAGACGCTAACTATGGCTACACCTTC.

This clonotype was recorded a few times. This sequence joins TRBV6-2 or TRBV6-3 and TRBJ2-1, with TRBD2 matching over 10 bases. Unmatched junction bases numbered 7, after V lost 6 bases and J lost 8 bases. The CDR3 has 14 amino acids. Per germline, CDR1 MNHEY and CDR2 SVGEGT. CDR3 in amino acids: CASSEAGGPDEQFF. In DNA, the CDR3 is TGTGCCAGCAGCGAAGCGGGGGGGCCTGATGAGCAGTTCTTC.

The chain employs TRBV14 and TRBJ1-1; no reliable D call. The CDR3 sequence is 17 residues long. V was trimmed by 2 bases and J by 1 base, leaving 17 bases between them. Germline CDR1 reads SGHDN; CDR2 reads FVKESK. The CDR3 region is CASSQLRLGVTNTEAFF. CDR3 nucleotides: TGTGCCAGCAGCCAACTCCGACTGGGAGTAACGAACACTGAAGCTTTCTTT.

The rearrangement uses TRBV27 and TRBJ2-1; 14 bases line up with TRBD2. The ends lost 5 bases at V and 8 bases at J; junction bases unmatched: 8. The germline gives CDR1 MNHEY, CDR2 SMNVEV (reference sequence). The CDR3 length is 16 residues. The CDR3 loop is CASSRAGTSGRDEQFF. CDR3 DNA: TGTGCCAGCAGTCGTGCCGGGACTAGCGGGAGAGATGAGCAGTTCTTC.

This clonotype was observed a handful of times. The chain carries TRBV27 and TRBJ1-1; perhaps TRBD1 as D (5 bases). Germline V gives CDR1 MNHEY, CDR2 SMNVEV (reference sequence). Trimming took off 5 bases at V and 5 bases at J, with 9 bases between the two ends. There are 12 residues in the CDR3. The CDR3 protein is CASSGGGTEAFF. As DNA, the CDR3 is TGTGCCAGCAGTGGGGGGGGAACTGAAGCTTTCTTT.

This clonotype showed up just a few times. This sequence joins TRBV18 and TRBJ1-1; D uncertain. Germline CDR1 and CDR2: KGHSH and LQKENI. The CDR3 contains 13 residues. V lost 6 bases and J lost 0, with 8 bases in between. Here the CDR3 DNA reads TGTGCCAGCTCTTACGGTATGAACACTGAAGCTTTCTTT. Translated, it gives CASSYGMNTEAFF.

This clonotype occurred many times. The V and J genes are TRBV3-1 and TRBJ2-2; D unclear. This CDR3 spans 13 amino acids. CDR1 LGHDT and CDR2 YNNKEL come from the germline V gene (reference sequence). Trimming took off 8 bases at V and 4 bases at J, with 11 bases between the two ends. DNA of the CDR3: TGTGCCAGCGGCCCCTTGGCCACCGGGGAGCTGTTTTTT. This codes for CASGPLATGELFF.

This clonotype was detected ten times or more. V and J are TRBV27 and TRBJ2-7, with TRBD2 identical over 11 bases. The V segment lost 3 bases and the J segment 0 bases; nucleotides outside the gene matches: 13. The CDR3 consists of 19 residues. Germline loops: CDR1 MNHEY, CDR2 SMNVEV (reference sequence). In DNA form, the CDR3 reads TGTGCCAGCAGTTTCTACTCTCTTAGCGGGGGGGGTCTCTCCTACGAGCAGTACTTC. This encodes CASSFYSLSGGGLSYEQYF.

This clonotype occurred many times. The chain has TRBV27 and TRBJ2-2; maybe TRBD2 (6 bases). The V gene's germline CDR1 is MNHEY and CDR2 SMNVEV (reference sequence). The V and J ends lost 1 base and 5 bases respectively, with 11 bases between them. This CDR3 has 15 amino acids. DNA for the CDR3: TGTGCCAGCAGTTTATGGGCGGGAATAACCGGGGAGCTGTTTTTT. As protein: CASSLWAGITGELFF.

This clonotype was seen only a few times. The chain links TRBV5-1 to TRBJ2-2; TRBD1 might be the D (5 bases). The V and J ends lost 0 bases and 4 bases respectively, with 10 bases between them. Germline V gene lookup returns CDR1 SGHRS and CDR2 YFSETQ. The CDR3 contains 15 residues. The CDR3 nucleotides read TGCGCCAGCAGCTTGGAGTACCAGGGCACCGGGGAGCTGTTTTTT. Protein sequence: CASSLEYQGTGELFF. The full variable domain, rest sourced from reference TRBV5-1 and TRBJ2-2, is KAGVTQTPRYLIKTRGQQVTLSCSPISGHRSVSWYQQTPGQGLQFLFEYFSETQRNKGNFPGRFSGRQFSNSRSEMNVSTLELGDSALYLCASSLEYQGTGELFFGEGSRLTVL.

This clonotype was seen ten or more times. CDR3 nucleotide sequence: TGTGCCACCCGGCAACGGACTGACCCAGGAGAGACCCAGTACTTC. Translating it yields CATRQRTDPGETQYF. This chain connects TRBV5-4 to TRBJ2-5; D may be TRBD2 (5 bases). Germline V lookup: CDR1 SGHNT, CDR2 YYREEE (reference sequence). V shed 9 bases and J shed 4 bases, with 22 bases lying between them. The length of the CDR3 is 15 residues.

With regard to this clonotype: This clone may be a read error of a much larger clone one base away. DNA of the CDR3: TGTGACAGCAGTTCTGGGGCTGGGAACACTGAAGCTTTCTTT. Protein sequence: CDSSSGAGNTEAFF. This chain uses TRBV28 with TRBJ1-1, with a tentative D call TRBD1 (5 bases). The CDR3 covers 14 residues. Germline assignment: CDR1 MDHEN and CDR2 SYDVKM.

There are many counts of this clonotype. The chain employs TRBV7-2 and TRBJ2-1, with 9 nucleotides matching TRBD1. V trimming: 7 bases; J trimming: 8 bases; junction bases outside the gene matches: 21. The CDR3 extends over 18 amino acids. Germline V gene lookup returns CDR1 SGHTA and CDR2 FQGNSA. The CDR3 protein is CASNPGGTGMHLIYEQFF. In DNA, the CDR3 is TGTGCCAGCAACCCCGGGGGGACAGGGATGCATCTAATCTATGAGCAGTTCTTC.

The chain's CDR3 is CASSQGLSSSGANVLTF. CDR3 nucleotide sequence: TGCGCCAGCAGCCAAGGTCTCTCGTCCTCTGGGGCCAACGTCCTGACTTTC. The chain joins TRBV4-3 to TRBJ2-6; no firm D call. This CDR3 has 17 residues. In germline, CDR1 is LGHNA, CDR2 YSLEER. Trimming took 1 base from V and 0 from J, leaving 10 bases between them.